The 16 T cell receptor beta chains below all came from one sample that was sequenced in a study of blood T cell repertoires in COVID-19. Profiling relied on immunoSEQ multiplex PCR, and the TCRdb table lists in-frame clones only, not all of them. The table records over 60,000 clones, over 75% of them present only once. The sequenced material came from peripheral blood. The receptors originated from a man between 70 and 80 years old with active or convalescent COVID-19.

The rearrangement uses TRBV2 and TRBJ1-2; 8 nucleotides line up with TRBD1. This CDR3 spans 14 amino acids. Germline-derived CDR1 and CDR2 are SNHLY and FYNNEI. With V trimmed by 3 bases and J by 5 bases, 5 bases remained unmatched. The DNA of the CDR3 is TGTGCCAGCAGTGATCGAACAGGGGGGTATGGCTACACCTTC. Amino acid sequence: CASSDRTGGYGYTF. The variable domain in full, completed from reference TRBV2 and TRBJ1-2, reads EPEVTQTPSHQVTQMGQEVILRCVPISNHLYFYWYRQILGQKVEFLVSFYNNEISEKSEIFDDQFSVERPDGSNFTLKIRSTKLEDSAMYFCASSDRTGGYGYTFGSGTRLTVV.

The chain employs TRBV28 and TRBJ2-3; the match to TRBD2 covers 10 bases. Germline CDR1 and CDR2: MDHEN and SYDVKM. V gave up 7 bases and J gave up 2 bases; unmatched junction bases: 18. The CDR3 runs 19 residues. The CDR3 reads CASTGSGRRSLTITDTQYF. In DNA, the CDR3 is TGTGCCAGCACGGGTAGCGGGAGGAGATCTTTAACAATCACAGATACGCAGTATTTT.

The chain has TRBV19 and TRBJ2-7; no firm D call. V shed 2 bases and J shed 3 bases, with 8 bases lying between them. Germline CDR1 reads LNHDA; CDR2 reads SQIVND (reference sequence). This CDR3 spans 13 amino acids. In DNA form, the CDR3 reads TGTGCCAGTAGTATATCACAGAGCTACGAGCAGTACTTC. Protein sequence: CASSISQSYEQYF.

Comment on this clone: The same CDR3 can be traced to other DNA sequences in this sample. The CDR3 region has the DNA TGTGCCAGCAGCAGAGATACAGGGATCAACTATGGCTACACCTTC. Its translation: CASSRDTGINYGYTF. V and J are TRBV16 and TRBJ1-2; possible D gene TRBD1, 6 bases. The CDR3 runs 15 residues. Germline CDR1 reads KGHSY; CDR2 reads FQNENV. Trimming cost V 5 bases and J 2 bases, with 15 bases left between them.

This clone has only one observation. The chain couples TRBV7-9 to TRBJ2-2; D perhaps matches TRBD1 (5 bases). Trimming stripped 4 bases from V and 0 bases from J, with 9 bases between. The germline V gene has CDR1 SEHNR and CDR2 FQNEAQ (reference sequence). The CDR3 covers 15 residues. CDR3 loop: CASSSQDTNTGELFF. For the CDR3, the DNA is TGTGCCAGCAGCTCACAGGATACGAACACCGGGGAGCTGTTTTTT.

Worth noting for this clone: Different DNA sequences within this sample yield the same CDR3. The chain has TRBV3-1 (or the pseudogene TRBV3-2) and TRBJ1-2, with TRBD1 as a possible D gene (5 bases). V dropped 1 base and J dropped 1 base, with 7 bases sitting between them. Germline CDR1 is LGHDT and CDR2 is YNNKEL (reference sequence). This CDR3 has 14 amino acids. Written as DNA, the CDR3 is TGTGCCAGCAGCCAAGGCAGGGTTAACTATGGCTACACCTTC. Its translation is CASSQGRVNYGYTF.

V is TRBV7-9 and J is TRBJ2-1, with D possibly TRBD2 on 6 matching bases. Germline V gives CDR1 SEHNR, CDR2 FQNEAQ (reference sequence). This CDR3 contains 16 residues. Deletions cut 5 bases from V and 5 bases from J, with 19 bases between. CDR3 sequence: CASSELLSGLNNEQFF. The CDR3 DNA is TGTGCCAGCAGCGAACTACTTAGCGGACTAAACAATGAGCAGTTCTTC.

This clone was seen more than once but under ten times. This sequence joins TRBV25-1 and TRBJ1-6; D uncertain. This CDR3 is 13 amino acids long. V shed 4 bases and J shed 7 bases, with 8 bases lying between them. The V gene's germline CDR1 is MGHDK and CDR2 SYGVNS. The CDR3 is CASSARGNSPLHF. The CDR3 DNA reads TGTGCCAGCAGTGCTAGAGGGAATTCACCCCTCCACTTT.

This rearrangement joins TRBV19 to TRBJ2-1, with TRBD1 as a possible D gene (5 bases). From germline, CDR1 is LNHDA and CDR2 SQIVND (reference sequence). The CDR3 length is 13 residues. V lost 7 bases, J lost 8 bases, and 15 bases lay in between. The CDR3 sequence: CASTESGIHEQFF. In nucleotides, the CDR3 is TGTGCCAGTACAGAGTCAGGGATCCATGAGCAGTTCTTC.

The rearrangement links TRBV27 to TRBJ2-1, with 9 nucleotides matching TRBD1. CDR3 length equals 13 residues. CDR1 MNHEY and CDR2 SMNVEV come from the germline V gene (reference sequence). Trimming took 6 bases from V and 7 from J; bases not matched to a gene: 4. The CDR3 coding sequence is TGTGCCAGCAGGGGACAGGGAGGGAATGAGCAGTTCTTC. The encoded protein is CASRGQGGNEQFF.

The rearrangement uses TRBV28 and TRBJ1-6; 7 nucleotides align to TRBD1. Trimming cost V 4 bases and J 7 bases; bases outside gene matches: 10. Germline V gives CDR1 MDHEN, CDR2 SYDVKM. This CDR3 has 16 amino acids. This CDR3 reads CASSYVQGMQNSPLHF. DNA for the CDR3: TGTGCCAGCAGTTACGTACAGGGGATGCAGAATTCACCCCTCCACTTT.

This clone was seen more than once but under ten times. V gene TRBV10-2 combines with J gene TRBJ2-3; possibly TRBD2 for D (5 bases). Deletions cut 3 bases from V and 2 bases from J, with 9 bases between. This CDR3 has 14 residues. Germline V gene data show CDR1 as WSHSY and CDR2 as SAAADI. CDR3 region: CASSDQRSTDTQYF. DNA for the CDR3: TGCGCCAGCAGTGATCAGCGGTCCACAGATACGCAGTATTTT.

The J gene is TRBJ1-4, the V gene TRBV7-7, with TRBD1 matching over 8 bases. The CDR3 runs 14 residues. Germline CDR1 SSHAT, CDR2 FNYEAQ (reference sequence). J gave up 7 bases and V 5 bases, and 6 bases lay outside the gene matches. In nucleotides, the CDR3 is TGTGCCAGCAGCCCAGGGGGCAGAGGTGAAAAACTGTTTTTT. Translated: CASSPGGRGEKLFF.

Note on this clone: In the same sample, other DNA sequences code for this CDR3. The CDR3 DNA reads as TGTGCCTGGACCGGGACTAGCGAGTACAATGAGCAGTTCTTC. Protein sequence: CAWTGTSEYNEQFF. This chain connects TRBV30 to TRBJ2-1, with 10 bases lining up with TRBD2. The ends lost 4 bases at V and 4 bases at J; junction bases unmatched: 4. Germline lookup yields CDR1 GTSNPN and CDR2 SVGIG (reference sequence). This CDR3 contains 14 residues.

The V call is TRBV27, the J call TRBJ2-1, with TRBD1 identical over 7 bases. V dropped 2 bases and J dropped 12; count of bases not matched to a gene: 10. This CDR3 has 14 amino acids. Germline V gene data show CDR1 as MNHEY and CDR2 as SMNVEV (reference sequence). The CDR3 DNA follows: TGTGCCAGCAGTTTAAAGAGGGACAGACCCGGGCAGTTCTTC. Amino acid sequence: CASSLKRDRPGQFF.

J is TRBJ1-6 and V is TRBV6-5; 10 bases agree with TRBD1. The germline V gene encodes CDR1 MNHEY and CDR2 SVGAGI. CDR3 size: 15 residues. Germline trimming cut 7 bases from V and 6 bases from J; bases unmatched to any gene: 6. CDR3 sequence: CASTRDRGSNSPLHF. The CDR3 DNA reads as TGTGCCAGCACCAGGGACAGGGGAAGTAATTCACCCCTCCACTTT.